This TCR beta chain was retrieved from a study of T cell repertoires and HLA-DP antigens. About the research overall: Pre-culture CD4+ samples used about 1.1 ug DNA versus about 0.2 ug for CD137+CD4+ sorts.

Study-level points and caveats: Against one allele, clones undetected before culture averaged approximately 35%; against the other, around 50%. The CD4+ repertoire was not split into naive and memory.

Regarding this clone: As yet, its antigen is unknown.

The germline CDR1 and CDR2 sequences are LNHDA and SQIVND (reference sequence). This CDR3 has 17 residues. Germline trimming cut 1 base from V and 2 bases from J; bases unmatched to any gene: 7. The protocol was immunoSEQ multiplex PCR, while the TCRdb copy is restricted to in-frame clones and leaves out a portion. The data contain 75,000 to 90,000 clones, more than 75% of them singletons. The chain joins TRBV19 to TRBJ2-2; 7 bases are a match to TRBD1. The sequenced material came from CD4+ T cells from PBMCs. This TCR was recovered from a man in his fifties or sixties in good health and CMV-seronegative. This chain's CDR3 is CASSIGGTGVNTGELFF. CDR3 DNA sequence: TGTGCCAGTAGTATAGGGGGTACAGGGGTAAACACCGGGGAGCTGTTTTTT.